This T cell receptor beta chain was profiled in a study of T cell responses to AZD1222 COVID-19 vaccine (dated by TCRdb to the early 2020s). At the level of the whole study: TCR sequencing covered 230 or so trial participants: 200 to 210 given two doses of AZD1222 and about 26 given two doses of MenACWY control vaccine. Trial participants were enrolled by age into 18-55, 56-69 and 70-plus year subgroups, with around 150, 28 and 57 TCR-sequenced participants respectively. What the study reported, not specific to this receptor: After two AZD1222 doses, spike-specific TCR breadth and depth were significantly higher than at day 0 and than in MenACWY recipients. Conclusions about previously exposed vaccinees are limited because only a handful of AZD1222 recipients were SARS-CoV-2 seropositive at baseline. The vaccine-associated CD4 TCRs covered the entire spike protein, and the dominant responses fell in regions 160-218 and 743-854. Because no day 14 peak-response samples were available, repertoires were characterized only after the peak T cell response. Nearly half of unique spike-specific TCRs reportedly recognized epitopes outside regions mutated in the B.1.351 and B.1.1.7 variants. In the small 56-69-year group, the increase in depth fell short of significance, most likely because of low power. Most participants were white British and females outnumbered males, and the authors suggested that clonal diversity may have been underestimated.

The CDR3, from cysteine to phenylalanine, totals 15 residues. The only DNA kept is the CDR3, 45 bases in frame from the first base. With respect to this clone: No cognate antigen has been identified for it. No much larger clone exists at a distance of one base, and base qualities are not known.

The time point label on this specimen signifies: baseline before first vaccination. Read against the paper, the sample's treatment or condition label means: meningococcal conjugate vaccine given as trial control. The vaccinee samples were drawn from two UK trials, COV001 and COV002, one of which was a single-blind randomized controlled phase 2/3 trial testing AZD1222 (ChAdOx1 nCoV-19) in healthy adults. Trial participant PBMC samples were collected at day 0 and day 28 after the second dose for TCRbeta chain sequencing. The CDR3 regions of human TCRbeta chains were analyzed by immunosequencing. For the original study's pipeline: Repertoire TCRs were checked for matches against a reference library of SARS-CoV-2-specific TCRs that had been generated using the MIRA antigen-specificity platform. Breadth was defined as the fraction of unique TCRs that were SARS-CoV-2-associated. Depth was defined as the fraction of total T cells that were SARS-CoV-2-associated. Using the MIRA data, each spike-specific TCR was mapped to the spike region that the TCR reacts to and placed in a CD4 or CD8 class. Log10-transformed breadth and depth values were compared by one-way ANOVA with Sidak's multiple comparisons tests. In TCRdb, the immuneACCESS table is reduced to in-frame sequences with V and J assigned. These tables do not hold every clone; where another copy was compared, an unresolved V gene accounts for under half, and the others remain unexplained. Clone size and V and J calls were adopted from that table, with D and trimming inferred from the DNA. The sample contains 80,000 to 95,000 clones, around nine tenths of them found a single time. The ten largest clonotypes hold 2.8% of the sample.

The chain is encoded by TRBV21-1 joined to TRBJ2-5; the D call in the table, TRBD1, was not verified against the DNA. TRBV21-1 is labeled a pseudogene. Sample: peripheral blood, taken on day 0 of MenACWY control vaccination. The TCR was taken from an adult in good health. The CDR3: CASSKVLQVIETQYF. The nucleotides are TGTGCCAGCAGCAAAGTGCTACAGGTAATAGAGACCCAGTACTTC.